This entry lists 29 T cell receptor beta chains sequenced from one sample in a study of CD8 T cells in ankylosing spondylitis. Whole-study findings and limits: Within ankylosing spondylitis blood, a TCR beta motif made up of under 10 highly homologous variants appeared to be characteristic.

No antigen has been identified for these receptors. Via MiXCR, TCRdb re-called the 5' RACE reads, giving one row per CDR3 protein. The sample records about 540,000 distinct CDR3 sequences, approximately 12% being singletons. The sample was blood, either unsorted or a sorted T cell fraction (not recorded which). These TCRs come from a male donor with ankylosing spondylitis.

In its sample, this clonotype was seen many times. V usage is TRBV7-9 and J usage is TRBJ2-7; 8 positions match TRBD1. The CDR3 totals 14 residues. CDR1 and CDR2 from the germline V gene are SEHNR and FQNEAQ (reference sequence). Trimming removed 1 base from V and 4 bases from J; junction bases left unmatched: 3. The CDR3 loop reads CASSLVQGAYEQYF. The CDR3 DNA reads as TGTGCCAGCAGCTTAGTCCAGGGGGCTTACGAGCAGTACTTC. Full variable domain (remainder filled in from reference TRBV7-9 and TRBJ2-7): DTGVSQNPRHKITKRGQNVTFRCDPISEHNRLYWYRQTLGQGPEFLTYFQNEAQLEKSRLLSDRFSAERPKGSFSTLEIQRTEQGDSAMYLCASSLVQGAYEQYFGPGTRLTVT.

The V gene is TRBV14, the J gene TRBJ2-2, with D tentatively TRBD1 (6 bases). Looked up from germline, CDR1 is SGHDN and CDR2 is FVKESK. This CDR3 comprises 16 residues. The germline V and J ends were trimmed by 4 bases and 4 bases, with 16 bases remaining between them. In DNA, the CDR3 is TGTGCCAGCAGCCGGGGGCGGCCCGGGCGCACCGGGGAGCTGTTTTTT. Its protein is CASSRGRPGRTGELFF. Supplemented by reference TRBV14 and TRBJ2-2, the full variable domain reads EAGVTQFPSHSVIEKGQTVTLRCDPISGHDNLYWYRRVMGKEIKFLLHFVKESKQDESGMPNNRFLAERTGGTYSTLKVQPAELEDSGVYFCASSRGRPGRTGELFFGEGSRLTVL.

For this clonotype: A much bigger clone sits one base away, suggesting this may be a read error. CDR3 sequence: CVTVGQGDTEAFF. The CDR3 DNA reads TGTGTCACCGTGGGACAGGGGGACACTGAAGCTTTCTTT. The V gene is TRBV24-1, the J gene TRBJ1-1; 11 nucleotides agree with TRBD1. The germline V gene encodes CDR1 KGHDR and CDR2 SFDVKD. This CDR3 has 13 residues.

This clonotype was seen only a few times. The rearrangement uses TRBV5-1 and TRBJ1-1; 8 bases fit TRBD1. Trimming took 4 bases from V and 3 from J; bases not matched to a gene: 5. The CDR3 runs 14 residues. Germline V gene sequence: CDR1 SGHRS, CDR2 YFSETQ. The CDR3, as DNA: TGCGCCAGCAGCACGGACAGGGTACACACTGAAGCTTTCTTT. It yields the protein CASSTDRVHTEAFF.

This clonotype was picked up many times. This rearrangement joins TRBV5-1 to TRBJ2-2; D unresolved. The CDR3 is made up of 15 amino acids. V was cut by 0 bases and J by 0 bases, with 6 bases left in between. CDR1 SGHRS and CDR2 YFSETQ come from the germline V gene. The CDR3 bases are TGCGCCAGCAGCTTGGAGGAAGCGAACACCGGGGAGCTGTTTTTT. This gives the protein CASSLEEANTGELFF.

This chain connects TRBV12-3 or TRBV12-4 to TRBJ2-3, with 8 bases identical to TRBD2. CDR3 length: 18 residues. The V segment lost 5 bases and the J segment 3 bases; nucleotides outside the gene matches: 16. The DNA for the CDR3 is TGTGCCAGCAGTCCCTCCTCAGGACTAGCAGGCCATACAGATACGCAGTATTTT. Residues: CASSPSSGLAGHTDTQYF.

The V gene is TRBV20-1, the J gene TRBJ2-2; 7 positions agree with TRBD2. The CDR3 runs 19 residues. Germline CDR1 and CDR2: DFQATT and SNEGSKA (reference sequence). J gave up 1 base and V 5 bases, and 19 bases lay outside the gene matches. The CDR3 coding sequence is TGCAGTGCTCAGATCCCACTAGCGATCGGCGTTGAGAACACCGGGGAGCTGTTTTTT. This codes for CSAQIPLAIGVENTGELFF.

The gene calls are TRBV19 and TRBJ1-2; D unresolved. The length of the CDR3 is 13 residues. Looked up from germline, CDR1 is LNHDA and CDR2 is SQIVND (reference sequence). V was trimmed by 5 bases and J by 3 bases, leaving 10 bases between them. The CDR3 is CASSGIVYYGYTF. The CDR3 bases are TGTGCCAGTAGTGGAATCGTGTACTATGGCTACACCTTC.

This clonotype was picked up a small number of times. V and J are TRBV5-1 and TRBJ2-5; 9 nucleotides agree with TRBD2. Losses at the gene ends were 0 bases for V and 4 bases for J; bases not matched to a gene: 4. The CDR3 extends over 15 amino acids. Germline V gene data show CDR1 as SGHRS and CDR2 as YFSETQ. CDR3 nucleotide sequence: TGCGCCAGCAGCTTGGGGGTTAGCGGGAGAGAGACCCAGTACTTC. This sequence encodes CASSLGVSGRETQYF.

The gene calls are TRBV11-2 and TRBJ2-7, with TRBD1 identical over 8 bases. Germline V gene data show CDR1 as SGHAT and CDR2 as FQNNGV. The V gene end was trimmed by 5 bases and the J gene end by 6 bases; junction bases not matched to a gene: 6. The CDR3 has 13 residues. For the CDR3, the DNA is TGTGCCAGCAGCCTAACTACAGGGGGCGAGCAGTACGTC. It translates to CASSLTTGGEQYV.

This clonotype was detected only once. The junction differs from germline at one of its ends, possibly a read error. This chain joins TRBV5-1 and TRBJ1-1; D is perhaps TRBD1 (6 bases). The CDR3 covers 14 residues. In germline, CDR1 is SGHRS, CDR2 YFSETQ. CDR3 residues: CASSLEGGFTQAFF. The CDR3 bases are TGCGCCAGCAGCTTGGAGGGGGGCTTCACTCAAGCTTTCTTT.

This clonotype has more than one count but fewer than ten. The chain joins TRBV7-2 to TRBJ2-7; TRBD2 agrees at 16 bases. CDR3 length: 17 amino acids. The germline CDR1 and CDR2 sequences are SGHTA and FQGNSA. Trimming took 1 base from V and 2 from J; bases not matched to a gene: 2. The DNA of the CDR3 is TGTGCCAGCAGCTTAGTGGGACTAGCGGGAGGGCCCTACGAGCAGTACTTC. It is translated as CASSLVGLAGGPYEQYF.

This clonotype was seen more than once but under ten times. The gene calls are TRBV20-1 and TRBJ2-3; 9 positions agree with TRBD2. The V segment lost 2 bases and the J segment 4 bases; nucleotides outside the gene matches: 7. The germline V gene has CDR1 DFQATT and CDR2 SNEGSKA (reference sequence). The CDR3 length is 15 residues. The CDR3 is CSARPLAGSADTQYF. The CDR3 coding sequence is TGCAGTGCTAGACCTCTAGCGGGAAGCGCAGATACGCAGTATTTT.

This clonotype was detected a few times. In DNA form, the CDR3 reads TGCGCCAGCAGCTTCGGGGATAATTCACCCCTCCACTTT. It encodes CASSFGDNSPLHF. The chain recombines TRBV5-1 with TRBJ1-6; no firm D call. This CDR3 comprises 13 residues. Trimming left V 2 bases short and J 5 bases short, with 5 bases between. Germline values: CDR1 SGHRS, CDR2 YFSETQ.

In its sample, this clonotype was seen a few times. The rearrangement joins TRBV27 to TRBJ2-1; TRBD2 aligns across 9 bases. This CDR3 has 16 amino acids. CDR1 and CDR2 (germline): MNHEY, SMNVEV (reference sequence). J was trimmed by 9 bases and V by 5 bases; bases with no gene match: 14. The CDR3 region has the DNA TGTGCCAGCAGTCCCTCCGATGCTAGCGGGAACGGTGAGCAGTTCTTC. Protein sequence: CASSPSDASGNGEQFF.

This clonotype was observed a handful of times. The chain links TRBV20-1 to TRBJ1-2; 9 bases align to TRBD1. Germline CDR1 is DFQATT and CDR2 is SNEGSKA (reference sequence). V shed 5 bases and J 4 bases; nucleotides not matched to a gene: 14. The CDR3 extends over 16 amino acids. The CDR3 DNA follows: TGCAGTGCTTATCCGGGACAGGGATCTTCCCCCTATGGCTACACCTTC. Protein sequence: CSAYPGQGSSPYGYTF.

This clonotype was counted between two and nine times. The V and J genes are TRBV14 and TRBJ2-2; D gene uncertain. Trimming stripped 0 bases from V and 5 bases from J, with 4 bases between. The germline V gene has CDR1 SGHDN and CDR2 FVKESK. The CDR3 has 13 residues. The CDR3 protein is CASSQDMTGELFF. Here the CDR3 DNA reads TGTGCCAGCAGCCAAGATATGACCGGGGAGCTGTTTTTT. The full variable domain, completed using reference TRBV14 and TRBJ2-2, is EAGVTQFPSHSVIEKGQTVTLRCDPISGHDNLYWYRRVMGKEIKFLLHFVKESKQDESGMPNNRFLAERTGGTYSTLKVQPAELEDSGVYFCASSQDMTGELFFGEGSRLTVL.

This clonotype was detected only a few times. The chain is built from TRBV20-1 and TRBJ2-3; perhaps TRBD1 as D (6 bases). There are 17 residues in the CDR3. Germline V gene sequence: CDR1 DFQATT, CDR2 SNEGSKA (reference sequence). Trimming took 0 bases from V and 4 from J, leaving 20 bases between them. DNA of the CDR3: TGCAGTGCTAGAGACCCAGGGGCCCAAGGGGCCCCAGATACGCAGTATTTT. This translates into CSARDPGAQGAPDTQYF.

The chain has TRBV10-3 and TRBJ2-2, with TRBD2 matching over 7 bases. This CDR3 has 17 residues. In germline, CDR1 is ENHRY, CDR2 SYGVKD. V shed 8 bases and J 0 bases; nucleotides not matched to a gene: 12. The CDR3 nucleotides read TGTGCCATCTCGCCTTTATGGGAGGGTTCGAACACCGGGGAGCTGTTTTTT. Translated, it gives CAISPLWEGSNTGELFF.

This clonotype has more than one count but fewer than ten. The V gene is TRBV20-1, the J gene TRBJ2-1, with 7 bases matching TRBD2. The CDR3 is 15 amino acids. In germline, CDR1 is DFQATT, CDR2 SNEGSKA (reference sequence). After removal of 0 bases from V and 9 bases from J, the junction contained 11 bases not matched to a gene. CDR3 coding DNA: TGCAGTGCTAGAGATTGGGGGGAGGGGTTGAGTGAGCAGTTCTTC. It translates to CSARDWGEGLSEQFF.

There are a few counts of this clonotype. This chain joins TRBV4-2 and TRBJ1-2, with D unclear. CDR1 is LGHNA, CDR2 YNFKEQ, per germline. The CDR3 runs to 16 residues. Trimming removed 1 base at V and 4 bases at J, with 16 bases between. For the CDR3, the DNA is TGTGCCAGCAGCCAAGGAGACCTTCCCCGAGCCTATGGCTACACCTTC. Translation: CASSQGDLPRAYGYTF.

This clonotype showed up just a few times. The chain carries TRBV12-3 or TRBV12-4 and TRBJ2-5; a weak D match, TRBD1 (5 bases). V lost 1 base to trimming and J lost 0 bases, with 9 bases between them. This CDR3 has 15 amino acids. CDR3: CASSLGRAYQETQYF. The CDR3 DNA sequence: TGTGCCAGCAGTTTAGGCAGGGCCTACCAAGAGACCCAGTACTTC.

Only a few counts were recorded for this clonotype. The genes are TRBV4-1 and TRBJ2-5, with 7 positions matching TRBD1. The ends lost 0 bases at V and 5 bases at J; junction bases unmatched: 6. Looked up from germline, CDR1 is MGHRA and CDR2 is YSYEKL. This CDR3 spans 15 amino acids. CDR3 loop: CASSQENRGFETQYF. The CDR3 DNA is TGCGCCAGCAGCCAAGAGAACAGGGGTTTCGAGACCCAGTACTTC.

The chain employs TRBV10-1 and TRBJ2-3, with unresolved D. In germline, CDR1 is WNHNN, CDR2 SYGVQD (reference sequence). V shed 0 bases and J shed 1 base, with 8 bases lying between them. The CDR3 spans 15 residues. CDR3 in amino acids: CASSESSQGTDTQYF. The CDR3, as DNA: TGCGCCAGCAGTGAGTCGAGTCAGGGCACAGATACGCAGTATTTT.

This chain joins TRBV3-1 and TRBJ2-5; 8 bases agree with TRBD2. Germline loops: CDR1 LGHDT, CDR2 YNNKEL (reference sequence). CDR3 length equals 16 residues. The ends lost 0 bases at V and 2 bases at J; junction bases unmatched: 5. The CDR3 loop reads CASSQEGSGMQETQYF. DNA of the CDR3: TGTGCCAGCAGCCAAGAGGGTAGCGGGATGCAAGAGACCCAGTACTTC.

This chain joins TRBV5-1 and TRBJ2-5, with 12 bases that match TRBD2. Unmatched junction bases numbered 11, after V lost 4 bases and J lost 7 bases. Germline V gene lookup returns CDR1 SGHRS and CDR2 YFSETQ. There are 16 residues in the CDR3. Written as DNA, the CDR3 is TGCGCCAGCAGCGCCTCTAGCGGGAGGGTTGAGTGGACCCAGTACTTC. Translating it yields CASSASSGRVEWTQYF.

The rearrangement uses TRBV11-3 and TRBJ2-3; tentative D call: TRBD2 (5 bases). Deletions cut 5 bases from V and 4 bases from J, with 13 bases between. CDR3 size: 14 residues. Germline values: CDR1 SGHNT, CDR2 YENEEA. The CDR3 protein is CASSPGASPDTQYF. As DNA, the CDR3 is TGTGCCAGCAGCCCCGGTGCTAGCCCAGATACGCAGTATTTT. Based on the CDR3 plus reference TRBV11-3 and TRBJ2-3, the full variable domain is EAGVVQSPRYKIIEKKQPVAFWCNPISGHNTLYWYLQNLGQGPELLIRYENEEAVDDSQLPKDRFSAERLKGVDSTLKIQPAELGDSAVYLCASSPGASPDTQYFGPGTRLTVL.

The CDR3 nucleotides are TGTGCCAGCAGATCCGGGACAGGGCTTACTGAAGCTTTCTTT. Protein product: CASRSGTGLTEAFF. V and J are TRBV13 and TRBJ1-1, with 9 positions matching TRBD1. This CDR3 has 14 amino acids. The junction had 7 bases not matched to a gene; V was cut back by 6 bases and J by 5 bases. Germline-derived CDR1 and CDR2 are PRHDT and FYEKMQ (reference sequence).

CDR3 amino acids: CASSKDFGIQFF. The CDR3 nucleotides are TGTGCCAGCAGCAAGGACTTTGGGATACAGTTCTTC. V and J are TRBV27 and TRBJ2-1; D perhaps matches TRBD2 (5 bases). V lost 6 bases and J 13 bases, leaving 16 bases between the germline ends. CDR3 length: 12 amino acids. Germline loops: CDR1 MNHEY, CDR2 SMNVEV (reference sequence).